The T cell receptor beta chain described here comes from a study of T cell responses to AZD1222 COVID-19 vaccine. Turning to this clone: Its antigen is not identified.

Overall study results and limits: Possibly, clonal diversity was underestimated; donors were largely white British and included more females.

Germline CDR1 MNHEY, CDR2 SVGEGT. Trimming removed 5 bases from V and 5 bases from J; junction bases left unmatched: 5. CDR3 length: 14 residues. Assay used: immunoSEQ multiplex PCR; TCRdb lists only in-frame clones, some missing. The sample shows 170,000 or so clones, 87% of them seen only once. This clonotype originated in an adult in good health. The gene calls are TRBV6-2 or TRBV6-3 and TRBJ2-5; 10 bases agree with TRBD2. The starting material was peripheral blood, obtained on day 0 of AZD1222 vaccination. CDR3 sequence: CASSRLAGVETQYF. The CDR3 coding sequence is TGTGCCAGCAGTCGGCTAGCGGGAGTGGAGACCCAGTACTTC.